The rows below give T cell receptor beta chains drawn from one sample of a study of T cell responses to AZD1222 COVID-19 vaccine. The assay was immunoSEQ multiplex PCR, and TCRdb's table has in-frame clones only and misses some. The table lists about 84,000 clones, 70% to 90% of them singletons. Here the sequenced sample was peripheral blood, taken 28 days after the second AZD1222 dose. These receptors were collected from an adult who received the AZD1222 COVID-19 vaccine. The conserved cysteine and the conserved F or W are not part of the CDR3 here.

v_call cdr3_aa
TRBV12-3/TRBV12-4 ASRTGNEKLF
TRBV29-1 SVDRRPWDTEAF
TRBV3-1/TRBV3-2 ASSQLTSGRAGGELF
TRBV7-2 ASSPRQGAKETQY
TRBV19 ASTEDRGHQPQH
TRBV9 ASSVTGGTGELF
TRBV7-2 ASSVDINQPQH
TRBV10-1 ASSESGPGAGTQY
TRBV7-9 ASSLATGVGYT
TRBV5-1 ASSLVAGSGTEAF
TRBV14 ASSQAPWTGLN
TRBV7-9 ASSPSWGGFYEQY
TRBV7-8 ASSPPVRVAT
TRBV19 ASPSGDT
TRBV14 ASSQDPDDSYNEQF
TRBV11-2 ASSFSPDGYEQF
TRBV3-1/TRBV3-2 ASRGVRAGELF
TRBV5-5 ASSFAWRESGRQPQH
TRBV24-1 ATSDQRNGQTSGANVLT
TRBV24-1 ATSSQGDYGYT
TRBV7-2 ASSLVAGNQPQH
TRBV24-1 ATSDNGRSSEQY
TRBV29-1 SVDRGQATDTQY
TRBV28 ASSSIFPSYNEQF
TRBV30 AWDTGSMAKNIQY